This T cell receptor beta chain was captured in a study of cytomegalovirus exposure and HLA in healthy donors. The CDR3 extends over 13 amino acids. Trimming took 6 bases from V and 1 from J, leaving 10 bases between them. Germline V gives CDR1 MRHNA, CDR2 SNTAGT. For this clone: What it binds is not known.

Study-level findings and limits: Among the sequence variants, a highly shared cluster was likely an artifact of sequencing. Reports described diagnosis of cytomegalovirus status by the classifier as highly specific and sensitive. Despite most TCR sequences being rare, some public TCRs occurred in many donors.

Researchers ran the PCR with 60 Vbeta and 13 Jbeta primers. Here immunoSEQ multiplex PCR was the method, and the copy in TCRdb shows in-frame clones only, minus some. The sample has approximately 70,000 clones, about 70% seen once; the top ten hold about 20%. Sequenced input: PBMCs. This rearrangement joins TRBV6-4 to TRBJ2-7; TRBD1 might be the D (5 bases). The sequence came from a woman aged 25 to 39 in good health and CMV-seropositive. The CDR3 protein is CASSWGPSYEQYF. In DNA, the CDR3 is TGTGCCAGCAGCTGGGGCCCGTCCTACGAGCAGTACTTC.